This TCR beta chain emerged from a study of identical twins. From germline, CDR1 is SSHAT and CDR2 FNYEAQ (reference sequence). The CDR3 covers 13 residues. General study results and limits: Conclusions were based on cross-sectional statistical analysis, without following the same donors. Zero-insertion analyses might be partly confounded by invariant T cells like MAIT and iNKT.

Each CDR3 protein gets one entry after TCRdb re-called the 5' RACE reads with MiXCR. The sample holds around 250,000 distinct CDR3 sequences; over 9.5% are singletons and the top ten take approximately 4%. Concerning this clonotype: The antigen is undetermined. Germline is not matched at one junction end, which may reflect a read error.

The data were also submitted as part of a second study, on yellow fever vaccine responses in identical twins.

The receptor's source is a woman between 18 and 30 years old in good health. The sample consisted of memory (CD45RO+) T cells sorted from blood. This chain links TRBV7-7 with TRBJ2-1; 9 bases agree with TRBD2. The CDR3 sequence: CASSRGLANEQFF. CDR3 nucleotide sequence: TGTGCTAGCAGCCGGGGACTAGCCAATGAGCAGTTCTTC. The full variable domain, its missing parts supplied by reference TRBV7-7 and TRBJ2-1, is GAGVSQSPRYKVTKRGQDVTLRCDPISSHATLYWYQQALGQGPEFLTYFNYEAQPDKSGLPSDRFSAERPEGSISTLTIQRTEQRDSAMYRCASSRGLANEQFFGPGTRLTVL.